Listed below are T cell receptor beta chains from one sample, sequenced in a study of STAT5B mutations in CD4+ large granular lymphocyte leukemia. The table came from immunoSEQ multiplex PCR; TCRdb's copy has only in-frame clones and leaves some out. The sample has approximately 30,000 clones, over 65% seen once. Sequences were obtained from CD4+ T cells from blood buffy coats. The source is a human donor in good health. Each CDR3 is given with its conserved first and last residue. Each record gives: clone size, V gene, D gene, J gene, CDR3 protein, CDR3 DNA. A D gene is named only where the DNA matches it firmly. Part of the rows lack a size; the others show once, few, many or a class for expanded clones.

>few|TRBV29-1|NA|TRBJ1-1
CSAWDRNTEAFF
TGCAGCGCCTGGGATAGGAACACTGAAGCTTTCTTT
>NA|TRBV28|TRBD1|TRBJ1-4
CASSLAGTGGKKLFF
TGTGCCAGCAGTTTAGCGGGGACAGGGGGCAAAAAACTGTTTTTT
>NA|TRBV14|NA|TRBJ1-2
CASSPGRNYGYTF
TGTGCCAGCAGCCCGGGACGGAACTATGGCTACACCTTC
>NA|TRBV29-1|NA|TRBJ2-3
CSVAKEPPTQYF
TGCAGCGTTGCGAAGGAACCTCCTACGCAGTATTTT
>NA|TRBV5-1|TRBD1|TRBJ2-1
CASSLGAGQGEVF
TGCGCCAGCAGCTTGGGAGCCGGACAGGGGGAGGTCTTC
>NA|TRBV7-2|NA|TRBJ1-6
CASSLFEQNNSPLHF
TGTGCCAGCAGCTTATTCGAACAGAATAATTCACCCCTCCACTTT
>NA|TRBV5-4|TRBD1|TRBJ2-1
CASSGFRGQSSYNEQFF
TGTGCCAGCAGCGGGTTCAGGGGGCAGAGCTCCTACAATGAGCAGTTCTTC
>once|TRBV19|NA|TRBJ2-7
CASRTGTMDYEQYF
TGTGCCAGTAGAACCGGGACGATGGACTACGAGCAGTACTTC
>NA|TRBV9|NA|TRBJ2-7
CASSAALLAEMGEQYF
TGTGCCAGCAGCGCCGCGCTACTAGCTGAAATGGGCGAGCAGTACTTC
>NA|TRBV29-1|NA|TRBJ2-3
CSVVSGSPSTDTQYF
TGCAGCGTTGTAAGTGGTAGTCCTAGCACAGATACGCAGTATTTT
>few|TRBV2|NA|TRBJ2-7
CASIEWSSYEQYF
TGTGCCAGCATTGAGTGGAGCTCCTACGAGCAGTACTTC
>NA|TRBV7-2|TRBD1|TRBJ1-1
CASSDGQGGRPEAFF
TGTGCCAGCAGCGACGGACAGGGGGGGAGACCTGAAGCTTTCTTT
>NA|TRBV5-1|TRBD2|TRBJ2-2
CASSPLAGGTGELFF
TGCGCCAGCAGCCCACTAGCGGGTGGAACCGGGGAGCTGTTTTTT
>once|TRBV10-3|TRBD2|TRBJ2-3
CAISESFSGGATDTQYF
TGTGCCATCAGTGAGTCTTTTAGCGGGGGGGCCACAGATACGCAGTATTTT
>NA|TRBV18|NA|TRBJ2-3
CASSPSTGDTQYF
TGTGCCAGCTCACCGTCTACCGGAGATACGCAGTATTTT
>NA|TRBV19|TRBD2|TRBJ2-4
CASSIGEGGQPAKNIQYF
TGTGCCAGTAGTATAGGGGAGGGTGGACAACCAGCCAAAAACATTCAGTACTTC
>NA|TRBV2|NA|TRBJ2-2
CASKSTNTGELFF
TGTGCCAGCAAGAGCACGAACACCGGGGAGCTGTTTTTT
>once|TRBV5-6|NA|TRBJ1-1
CASSLWGQGPFAEAFF
TGTGCCAGCAGCTTGTGGGGTCAGGGACCGTTTGCTGAAGCTTTCTTT